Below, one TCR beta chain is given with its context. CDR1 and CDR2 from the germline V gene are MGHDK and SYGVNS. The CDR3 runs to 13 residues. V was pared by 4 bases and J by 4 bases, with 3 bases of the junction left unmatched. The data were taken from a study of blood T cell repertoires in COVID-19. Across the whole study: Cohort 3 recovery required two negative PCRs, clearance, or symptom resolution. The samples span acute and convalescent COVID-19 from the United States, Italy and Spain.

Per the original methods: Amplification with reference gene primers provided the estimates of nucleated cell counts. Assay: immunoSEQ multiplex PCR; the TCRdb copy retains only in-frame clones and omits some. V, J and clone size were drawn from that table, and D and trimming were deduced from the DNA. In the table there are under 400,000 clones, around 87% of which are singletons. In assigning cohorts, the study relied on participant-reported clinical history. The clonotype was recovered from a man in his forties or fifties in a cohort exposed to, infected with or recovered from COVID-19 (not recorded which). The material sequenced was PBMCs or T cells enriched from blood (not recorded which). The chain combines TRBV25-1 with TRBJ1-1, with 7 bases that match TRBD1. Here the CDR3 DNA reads TGTGCCAGCAGTGCATCAGGGGGCACTGAAGCTTTCTTT. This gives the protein CASSASGGTEAFF.